The present T cell receptor (beta chain) was sequenced within a study of CD8 T cells in ankylosing spondylitis. Study findings and constraints: Enrichment of disease-linked clones was reportedly significant in matched ankylosing spondylitis synovial fluid. Prior work had noted some motif variants in reactive arthritis blood and synovial fluid. A motif in TCR beta, a set of eight highly homologous variants, appeared characteristic of ankylosing spondylitis blood.

There are many counts of this clonotype. Its specificity is not known. TCRdb re-called the 5' RACE reads through MiXCR, storing one row per CDR3 protein. Of some 220,000 distinct CDR3 sequences in the sample, roughly 6.6% were seen once. Sequenced input: blood, either unsorted or a sorted T cell fraction (not recorded which). This sequence was found in a male donor with ankylosing spondylitis.

The DNA of the CDR3 is TGTGCCACCAGCAGAGATCGGGGTACTGAAGCTTTCTTT. Encoded protein: CATSRDRGTEAFF. This chain connects TRBV15 to TRBJ1-1; D is unclear. Trimming took 0 bases from V and 5 from J, leaving 7 bases between them. The CDR3 contains 13 residues. Per germline, CDR1 LNHNV and CDR2 YYDKDF (reference sequence).